This is a list of T cell receptor beta chains from one sample in a study of Tregs in tolerant kidney transplant recipients. Sequencing used immunoSEQ multiplex PCR; TCRdb keeps in-frame clones, though not all of them. Of 50,000 to 55,000 clones detected, roughly nine tenths appear once; the ten largest clones hold around 15%. The input for sequencing was CD8+ T cells from blood (PBMCs), taken 24 months after the transplant. The receptors originated from a human patient who received a combined kidney and bone marrow transplant. Some T cells may be transferred from the graft donor. CDR3s include the opening cysteine and the closing phenylalanine or tryptophan. A D gene is named only where the DNA matches it firmly. The size entry is marked missing in some rows and otherwise reads once, few, many or a size class.

d_call j_call clone_size v_call cdr3_aa cdr3_nt
. TRBJ2-1 . TRBV14 CASSPIDGGYNEQFF TGTGCCAGCAGCCCCATCGACGGGGGTTACAATGAGCAGTTCTTC
TRBD1 TRBJ1-6 once TRBV13 CASSLGTGDHNSPLHF TGTGCCAGCAGCCTCGGGACAGGGGATCATAATTCACCCCTCCACTTT
TRBD2 TRBJ2-1 . TRBV7-7 CASSLGGGGHNEQFF TGTGCCAGCAGCTTAGGGGGCGGGGGTCACAATGAGCAGTTCTTC
TRBD1 TRBJ1-2 . TRBV2 CASSNRGSMDGYTF TGTGCCAGCTCTAACAGGGGTTCTATGGATGGCTACACCTTC
. TRBJ2-7 . TRBV7-9 CASSARGTGEQYF TGTGCCAGCAGCGCCAGGGGTACGGGAGAGCAGTACTTC
. TRBJ2-7 . TRBV19 CASSIAGADEQYF TGTGCCAGTAGTATCGCGGGGGCAGACGAGCAGTACTTC
. TRBJ2-7 . TRBV7-9 CASSFVGGSSYEQYF TGTGCCAGCAGCTTTGTGGGGGGAAGCTCCTACGAGCAGTACTTC
. TRBJ1-1 . TRBV10-3 CAISELGASTEAFF TGTGCCATCAGTGAATTGGGGGCAAGCACTGAAGCTTTCTTT
. TRBJ2-7 . TRBV6-5 CASSYGRDGGYEQYF TGTGCCAGCAGTTACGGCCGGGACGGGGGCTACGAGCAGTACTTC
TRBD1 TRBJ1-2 . TRBV5-1 CASSWGQGTTYGYTF TGCGCCAGCAGCTGGGGACAGGGGACGACCTATGGCTACACCTTC
. TRBJ2-1 . TRBV27 CASSLGWPGAGEQFF TGTGCCAGCAGTTTAGGGTGGCCGGGAGCTGGGGAGCAGTTCTTC
. TRBJ1-2 . TRBV15 CATSRDRASNYGYTF TGTGCCACCAGCAGAGACAGGGCCTCCAACTATGGCTACACCTTC
TRBD2 TRBJ2-7 . TRBV7-2 CASSLVLAGAYEQYF TGTGCCAGCAGCTTAGTCCTAGCGGGAGCCTACGAGCAGTACTTC
TRBD2 TRBJ2-3 . TRBV27 CASSWSGGGGTQYF TGTGCCAGCAGTTGGTCGGGGGGTGGAGGGACGCAGTATTTT
TRBD1 TRBJ1-2 . TRBV6-6 CASSQGASGEGYTF TGTGCCAGCAGTCAGGGGGCGAGCGGTGAGGGCTACACCTTC
TRBD1 TRBJ2-1 . TRBV19 CASSKDREGHNEQFF TGTGCCAGTAGTAAGGACAGGGAAGGGCACAATGAGCAGTTCTTC
. TRBJ2-4 . TRBV19 CASSIFAAGAKNIQYF TGTGCCAGTAGTATTTTTGCGGCGGGGGCCAAAAACATTCAGTACTTC
. TRBJ2-7 . TRBV7-3 CASSFSQGSEQYF TGTGCCAGCAGCTTCAGCCAGGGGAGCGAGCAGTACTTC
. TRBJ1-6 once TRBV5-5 CASSLPDRNQDGSYNSPLHF TGTGCCAGCAGCCTCCCAGACAGGAATCAAGACGGGTCCTATAATTCACCCCTCCACTTT
. TRBJ2-7 . TRBV5-6 CASSLTDEQYF TGTGCCAGCAGCTTGACGGACGAGCAGTACTTC
TRBD1 TRBJ2-1 . TRBV9 CASSVAGGNEQFF TGTGCCAGCAGCGTGGCAGGGGGCAATGAGCAGTTCTTC
TRBD2 TRBJ2-1 . TRBV7-9 CASSSRLANEQFF TGTGCCAGCAGCTCTAGACTAGCCAATGAGCAGTTCTTC
. TRBJ2-3 . TRBV28 CASSHGGFPQYF TGTGCCAGCAGTCATGGAGGCTTTCCGCAGTATTTT